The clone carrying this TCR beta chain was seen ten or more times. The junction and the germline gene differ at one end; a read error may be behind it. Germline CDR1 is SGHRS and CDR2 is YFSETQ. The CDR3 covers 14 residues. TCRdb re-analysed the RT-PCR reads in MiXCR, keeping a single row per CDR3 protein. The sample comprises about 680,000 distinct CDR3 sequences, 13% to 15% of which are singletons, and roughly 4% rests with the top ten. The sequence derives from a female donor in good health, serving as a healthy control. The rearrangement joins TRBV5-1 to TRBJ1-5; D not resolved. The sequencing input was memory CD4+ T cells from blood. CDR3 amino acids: CASSLDSSNQPQHF. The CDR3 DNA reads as TGTGCCAGCAGCTTAGACTCTAGCAATCAGCCCCAGCATTTT.